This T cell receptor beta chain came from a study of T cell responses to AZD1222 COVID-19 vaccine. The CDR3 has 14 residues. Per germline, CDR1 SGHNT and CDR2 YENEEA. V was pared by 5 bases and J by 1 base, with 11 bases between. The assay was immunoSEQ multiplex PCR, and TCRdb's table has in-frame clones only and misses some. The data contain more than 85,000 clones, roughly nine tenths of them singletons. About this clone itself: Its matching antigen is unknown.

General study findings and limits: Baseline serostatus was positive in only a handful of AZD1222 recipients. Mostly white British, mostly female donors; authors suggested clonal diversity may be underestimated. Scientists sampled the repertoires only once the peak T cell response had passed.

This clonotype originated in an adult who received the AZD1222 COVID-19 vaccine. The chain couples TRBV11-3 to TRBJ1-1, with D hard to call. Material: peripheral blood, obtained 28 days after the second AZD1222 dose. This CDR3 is CASSLGSKNTEAFF. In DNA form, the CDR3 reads TGTGCCAGCAGCCTCGGAAGCAAGAACACTGAAGCTTTCTTT.